Following are 18 T cell receptor beta chains from one sample sequenced in a study of early T cells in non-severe SARS-CoV-2 infection. TCRdb re-called the 5' RACE reads with MiXCR, one entry per CDR3 protein. The sample includes about 64,000 distinct CDR3 sequences, roughly 9% of them seen just once. The specimen was whole blood, collected at baseline. The receptors stem from an adult who was a healthcare worker with PCR-confirmed SARS-CoV-2 infection or an uninfected control (not recorded which).

This clonotype was counted ten times or more. The chain recombines TRBV12-3 or TRBV12-4 with TRBJ2-6; possible D gene TRBD1, 5 bases. CDR3 length equals 17 residues. V lost 11 bases to trimming and J lost 1 base, with 21 bases between them. CDR3 residues: CAVWQGNYFSGANVLTF. CDR3 nucleotide sequence: TGTGCCGTTTGGCAGGGAAATTATTTTTCTGGGGCCAACGTCCTGACTTTC.

Many counts were recorded for this clonotype. V and J are TRBV11-3 and TRBJ2-1; no clear D gene. Germline CDR1 SGHNT, CDR2 YENEEA. The CDR3 extends over 16 amino acids. Between the trimmed V and J ends, which lost 5 bases and 1 base, there was a span of 15 bases. As DNA, the CDR3 is TGTGCCAGCAGCGACAAGCTTGGGGTATCCTACAATGAGCAGTTCTTC. This translates into CASSDKLGVSYNEQFF.

This clonotype turned up a few times. This sequence joins TRBV29-1 and TRBJ2-7; TRBD2 agrees at 12 bases. V lost 6 bases, J lost 4 bases, and 7 bases stayed unmatched. This CDR3 region has 14 residues. Germline V gene data show CDR1 as SQVTM and CDR2 as ANQGSEA. In DNA, the CDR3 is TGCAGCGTATCGACTAGCGGGAGTGGGTACGAGCAGTACTTC. Residues: CSVSTSGSGYEQYF.

The chain recombines TRBV13 with TRBJ2-7; 7 nucleotides line up with TRBD2. Per the germline V gene, CDR1 is PRHDT and CDR2 is FYEKMQ (reference sequence). The CDR3 loop spans 15 amino acids. With V trimmed by 4 bases and J by 3 bases, 9 bases remained unmatched. The CDR3 sequence: CASSSIGLGNYEQYF. CDR3 nucleotide sequence: TGTGCCAGCAGCTCTATCGGACTAGGTAACTACGAGCAGTACTTC.

This sequence joins TRBV12-3 or TRBV12-4 and TRBJ2-7; D is perhaps TRBD2 (5 bases). This CDR3 contains 14 residues. V was cut by 5 bases and J by 2 bases, with 13 bases left in between. CDR3 sequence (DNA): TGTGCCAGCAGTCTAGATCCGAGGGCCTACGAGCAGTACTTC. It translates to CASSLDPRAYEQYF.

This clonotype came up many times. V and J are TRBV5-1 and TRBJ1-2; D is unclear. Germline V lookup: CDR1 SGHRS, CDR2 YFSETQ. CDR3 size: 14 residues. Trimming stripped 0 bases from V and 0 bases from J, with 6 bases between. CDR3 nucleotide sequence: TGCGCCAGCAGCTTGGAGACGCCTAACTATGGCTACACCTTC. Translated: CASSLETPNYGYTF.

This clonotype has a count of ten or more. The chain joins TRBV5-6 to TRBJ2-5, with D possibly matching TRBD2 (5 bases). The CDR3 sequence is 14 residues long. Germline V CDR1 and CDR2: SGHDT, YYEEEE. Trimming cost V 0 bases and J 4 bases, with 10 bases left between them. The CDR3 DNA is TGTGCCAGCAGCTTGGCCGAGGGCCGAGAGACCCAGTACTTC. Its protein product is CASSLAEGRETQYF.

This clonotype was seen many times. V usage is TRBV12-3 or TRBV12-4 and J usage is TRBJ2-5; D call uncertain. The ends were cut back, 4 bases at V and 5 bases at J, with 8 bases in the middle. The CDR3 loop spans 12 amino acids. The CDR3 DNA reads TGTGCCAGCAGTTCCCCTCTCGAGACCCAGTACTTC. Protein: CASSSPLETQYF.

The J gene is TRBJ2-7, the V gene TRBV6-1; D gene ambiguous. The CDR3 consists of 12 residues. Trimming took off 4 bases at V and 7 bases at J, with 11 bases between the two ends. Per germline, CDR1 MNHNS and CDR2 SASEGT. This CDR3 is CASSGSLAEQYF. CDR3 in DNA: TGTGCCAGCAGTGGGTCCTTAGCAGAGCAGTACTTC.

This clonotype occurred many times. The chain joins TRBV5-1 to TRBJ2-3; tentatively, D is TRBD1 (6 bases). V gave up 0 bases and J gave up 8 bases, with 7 bases separating them. This CDR3 comprises 12 residues. The germline V gene encodes CDR1 SGHRS and CDR2 YFSETQ. The CDR3 DNA reads TGCGCCAGCAGCTTGGAAGGGGGTACGCAGTATTTT. Protein product: CASSLEGGTQYF.

There are a few counts of this clonotype. V gene TRBV11-2 combines with J gene TRBJ2-5; D is unclear. V was clipped by 5 bases and J by 5 bases, with 9 bases between them. This CDR3 comprises 12 residues. Germline CDR1 is SGHAT and CDR2 is FQNNGV. The CDR3 DNA is TGTGCCAGCAGCAACCCCTTGGAGACCCAGTACTTC. Protein product: CASSNPLETQYF. The entire variable domain, with the rest obtained from reference TRBV11-2 and TRBJ2-5, is as follows: EAGVAQSPRYKIIEKRQSVAFWCNPISGHATLYWYQQILGQGPKLLIQFQNNGVVDDSQLPKDRFSAERLKGVDSTLKIQPAKLEDSAVYLCASSNPLETQYFGPGTRLLVL.

This clonotype was recorded many times. V gene TRBV6-2 or TRBV6-3 combines with J gene TRBJ1-1, with D hard to call. Per the germline V gene, CDR1 is MNHEY and CDR2 is SVGEGT. V was cut by 4 bases and J by 1 base, with 10 bases left in between. CDR3 size: 14 residues. DNA of the CDR3: TGTGCCAGCAGTTCATGGACCCGGAACACTGAAGCTTTCTTT. Translated, it gives CASSSWTRNTEAFF.

The chain combines TRBV5-6 with TRBJ1-1, with a weak D call TRBD1 (6 bases). Germline V gene data show CDR1 as SGHDT and CDR2 as YYEEEE. The CDR3 length is 14 residues. Trimming shortened V by 4 bases and J by 4 bases, and 14 bases separated the two germline ends. The CDR3 bases are TGTGCCAGCAGCGCCCATCCGGGGGCCACTGAAGCTTTCTTT. Amino acid sequence: CASSAHPGATEAFF.

This clonotype was recorded a few times. The rearrangement joins TRBV7-2 to TRBJ1-2; D not resolved. V dropped 1 base and J dropped 2 bases, with 5 bases sitting between them. From germline, CDR1 is SGHTA and CDR2 FQGNSA. The CDR3 loop spans 13 amino acids. The CDR3 nucleotides read TGTGCCAGCAGCTTAGAGCACAACTATGGCTACACCTTC. It specifies CASSLEHNYGYTF.

This clonotype came up many times. The chain carries TRBV2 and TRBJ1-1; D is uncertain. CDR3 length equals 13 residues. Germline CDR1 reads SNHLY; CDR2 reads FYNNEI. The V gene lost 2 bases and the J gene lost 5 bases, with 9 bases spanning the gap. CDR3 sequence reads: CASSELWQTEAFF. CDR3 sequence (DNA): TGTGCCAGCAGTGAACTATGGCAAACTGAAGCTTTCTTT.

This clonotype was observed at least ten times. This chain uses TRBV12-3 or TRBV12-4 with TRBJ2-7; no clear D gene. V lost 6 bases and J 0 bases, leaving 18 bases between the germline ends. The CDR3 runs to 16 residues. The DNA of the CDR3 is TGTGCCAGCAGCCCTAAACAATTGTCTAGCTCCTACGAGCAGTACTTC. Its translation: CASSPKQLSSSYEQYF.

Ten or more counts support this clonotype. The V gene is TRBV9, the J gene TRBJ2-3; D is undetermined. Trimming stripped 2 bases from V and 6 bases from J, with 19 bases between. Looked up from germline, CDR1 is SGDLS and CDR2 is YYNGEE. The CDR3 spans 16 residues. The CDR3 nucleotides read TGTGCCAGCAGCGTTCACCAGGACCCCCGCTGGGATACGCAGTATTTT. Protein sequence: CASSVHQDPRWDTQYF.

V usage is TRBV12-3 or TRBV12-4 and J usage is TRBJ2-5, with unresolved D. The CDR3 covers 12 residues. The V and J ends lost 5 bases and 5 bases respectively, with 9 bases between them. The CDR3 nucleotides read TGTGCCAGCAGTAACCCACGGGAGACCCAGTACTTC. Translation: CASSNPRETQYF.